A single sample is the source of the 22 T cell receptor beta chains below, sequenced in a study of T-cell memory formation after mild COVID-19. From the 5' RACE reads, TCRdb called clonotypes with MiXCR, one entry per CDR3 protein. The sample contains 300,000 or so distinct CDR3 sequences, roughly 15% of which appear only once. Sequencing was done on a sample of PBMCs or a T cell subset sorted from them (not recorded which). The receptors derive from a man younger than 35 who had mild COVID-19 (a few samples of this study predate the infection). Cell type and time point are not known.

This clonotype was counted a few times. This chain connects TRBV7-8 to TRBJ2-1; 9 nucleotides match TRBD1. Germline values: CDR1 SGHVS, CDR2 FQNEAQ. V gave up 2 bases and J gave up 8 bases; unmatched junction bases: 7. The CDR3 sequence is 15 residues long. CDR3 bases: TGTGCCAGCAGCTTATCGGGACAGGGCACATATGAGCAGTTCTTC. This gives the protein CASSLSGQGTYEQFF.

This clonotype appeared many times. This chain uses TRBV6-5 with TRBJ2-2; D ambiguous. Germline V lookup: CDR1 MNHEY, CDR2 SVGAGI. V was pared by 8 bases and J by 1 base, with 8 bases between. The CDR3 has 13 amino acids. The CDR3 reads CASYVQNTGELFF. The CDR3 DNA reads TGTGCCAGCTACGTACAGAACACCGGGGAGCTGTTTTTT.

This rearrangement joins TRBV15 to TRBJ2-3; D is uncertain. Trimming took off 1 base at V and 8 bases at J, with 7 bases between the two ends. Per germline, CDR1 LNHNV and CDR2 YYDKDF (reference sequence). The CDR3 runs 12 residues. CDR3 loop: CATSRVSGTQYF. For the CDR3, the DNA is TGTGCCACCAGCAGAGTTTCGGGTACGCAGTATTTT.

CDR3: CASGTSGGATDTQYF. The CDR3 DNA follows: TGCGCCAGTGGGACTAGCGGGGGGGCCACAGATACGCAGTATTTT. This chain connects TRBV5-1 to TRBJ2-3; 16 bases map to TRBD2. The junction had 2 bases not matched to a gene; V was cut back by 8 bases and J by 2 bases. This CDR3 has 15 amino acids. Germline V gene sequence: CDR1 SGHRS, CDR2 YFSETQ.

The chain uses TRBV10-1 and TRBJ2-3; D uncertain. Germline CDR1 reads WNHNN; CDR2 reads SYGVQD (reference sequence). The V end was cut by 2 bases, the J end by 4 bases, with 7 bases between. CDR3 length: 13 amino acids. This CDR3 reads CASSERRADTQYF. The CDR3 DNA follows: TGCGCCAGCAGTGAGAGGCGAGCAGATACGCAGTATTTT.

CDR3 sequence: CASNSPGLPRDTQYF. In DNA form, the CDR3 reads TGTGCCAGCAACTCTCCGGGACTCCCGAGGGATACGCAGTATTTT. The rearrangement joins TRBV6-1 to TRBJ2-3; D perhaps matches TRBD2 (6 bases). The germline V gene encodes CDR1 MNHNS and CDR2 SASEGT. V lost 7 bases and J lost 6, with 20 bases in between. This CDR3 has 15 residues.

J is TRBJ2-3 and V is TRBV30, with a weak D call TRBD1 (5 bases). The length of the CDR3 is 14 residues. The germline gives CDR1 GTSNPN, CDR2 SVGIG (reference sequence). Trimming cost V 1 base and J 3 bases, with 11 bases left between them. In DNA, the CDR3 is TGTGCCTGGAGTGCCTCAGGGTTTACAGATACGCAGTATTTT. Its protein product is CAWSASGFTDTQYF.

This clonotype was detected a few times. V and J are TRBV4-3 and TRBJ2-7, with TRBD2 identical over 7 bases. With V trimmed by 0 bases and J by 2 bases, 4 bases remained unmatched. The germline gives CDR1 LGHNA, CDR2 YSLEER. This CDR3 has 15 amino acids. The CDR3 here is CASSQDQGGTYEQYF. For the CDR3, the DNA is TGCGCCAGCAGCCAAGATCAGGGAGGGACCTACGAGCAGTACTTC.

V usage is TRBV20-1 and J usage is TRBJ2-7, with 10 bases lining up with TRBD1. Germline V gives CDR1 DFQATT, CDR2 SNEGSKA (reference sequence). V trimming: 3 bases; J trimming: 7 bases; junction bases outside the gene matches: 12. This CDR3 spans 15 amino acids. DNA for the CDR3: TGCAGTGCTAGTAGCGACAGGGGGCGTTGGGTTGAGCAGTACTTC. Translated: CSASSDRGRWVEQYF.

The gene calls are TRBV5-1 and TRBJ1-2; no reliable D call. Germline V gives CDR1 SGHRS, CDR2 YFSETQ. The CDR3 sequence is 13 residues long. V was shortened by 5 bases and J by 4 bases, with 12 bases between the two germline ends. The CDR3 protein is CASRPGSIYGYTF. The CDR3, as DNA: TGCGCCAGCAGACCTGGGTCCATCTATGGCTACACCTTC.

This chain links TRBV20-1 with TRBJ2-7, with D uncertain. The CDR3 has 12 amino acids. V lost 0 bases, J lost 6 bases, and 9 bases lay in between. CDR1 is DFQATT and CDR2 is SNEGSKA in the germline V gene (reference sequence). CDR3 in amino acids: CSARDSRAEQYF. The CDR3 DNA sequence: TGCAGTGCTAGAGACTCTAGGGCCGAGCAGTACTTC.

Worth noting for this clonotype: A read error may produce the germline difference seen at one junction end. The V and J genes are TRBV18 and TRBJ1-5; 9 bases line up with TRBD1. This CDR3 is 14 amino acids long. Germline CDR1 is KGHSH and CDR2 is LQKENI. CDR3 region: CASSRGTGNQPQLF. CDR3 coding DNA: TGTGCCAGCTCCCGCGGGACAGGGAATCAGCCCCAGCTTTTT. Full variable domain (outside the CDR3, taken from reference TRBV18 and TRBJ1-5): NAGVMQNPRHLVRRRGQEARLRCSPMKGHSHVYWYRQLPEEGLKFMVYLQKENIIDESGMPKERFSAEFPKEGPSILRIQQVVRGDSAAYFCASSRGTGNQPQLFGDGTRLSIL.

This clonotype was detected only a few times. The chain employs TRBV20-1 and TRBJ2-7; D is perhaps TRBD1 (5 bases). CDR3 length: 11 amino acids. Germline V CDR1 and CDR2: DFQATT, SNEGSKA (reference sequence). Between the trimmed V and J ends, which lost 6 bases and 5 bases, there was a span of 11 bases. CDR3 sequence: CSAREKDEQYF. CDR3 DNA: TGCAGTGCCAGGGAAAAGGACGAGCAGTACTTC.

This clonotype has just a few counts. This rearrangement joins TRBV27 to TRBJ2-7; a possible D gene is TRBD1 (6 bases). The length of the CDR3 is 12 residues. The ends were cut back, 3 bases at V and 9 bases at J, with 12 bases in the middle. CDR1 is MNHEY, CDR2 SMNVEV, per germline (reference sequence). Written as DNA, the CDR3 is TGTGCCAGCAGTTTGTTTGAGGGGGTGCAGTACTTC. Its protein is CASSLFEGVQYF.

This clonotype has a handful of counts. The gene calls are TRBV20-1 and TRBJ1-2, with 8 bases fitting TRBD1. V lost 6 bases and J lost 8; bases outside the gene matches: 11. The germline V gene encodes CDR1 DFQATT and CDR2 SNEGSKA (reference sequence). This CDR3 is 13 amino acids long. This CDR3 reads CSAAEQGVDGYTF. The CDR3 coding sequence is TGCAGTGCCGCCGAACAGGGGGTCGACGGCTACACCTTC.

This clonotype was seen once. The rearrangement uses TRBV7-2 and TRBJ2-2; 7 bases align to TRBD1. CDR1 and CDR2 (germline): SGHTA, FQGNSA. J gave up 4 bases and V 4 bases, and 12 bases lay outside the gene matches. The CDR3 consists of 17 residues. The CDR3 spells CASSSRDSWMGTGELFF. For the CDR3, the DNA is TGTGCCAGCAGCTCCCGGGACAGCTGGATGGGCACCGGGGAGCTGTTTTTT.

V is TRBV11-2 and J is TRBJ1-2; 8 nucleotides agree with TRBD1. The CDR3 runs to 16 residues. Germline trimming cut 1 base from V and 3 bases from J; bases unmatched to any gene: 7. Germline V lookup: CDR1 SGHAT, CDR2 FQNNGV. The CDR3 loop is CASSLARGQVDYGYTF. The CDR3, as DNA: TGTGCCAGCAGCTTAGCCAGGGGGCAGGTTGACTATGGCTACACCTTC.

This clonotype turned up a few times. CDR3 nucleotide sequence: TGCAGTGCTAGATCCACCAGGGTTAACTATGGCTACACCTTC. Translating it yields CSARSTRVNYGYTF. The genes are TRBV20-1 and TRBJ1-2, with a tentative D call TRBD1 (5 bases). The V end lost 2 bases, the J end lost 1 base, and 11 bases lay between the germline ends. Germline CDR1 is DFQATT and CDR2 is SNEGSKA (reference sequence). CDR3 size: 14 residues.

This clonotype was found a few times. The CDR3 nucleotides read TGTGCCAGCAGCTTAGGACAGAAGGGGTCCGGGGAGCTGTTTTTT. As protein: CASSLGQKGSGELFF. This chain links TRBV11-1 with TRBJ2-2, with a weak D call TRBD1 (5 bases). Trimming left V 1 base short and J 6 bases short, with 12 bases between. Germline-derived CDR1 and CDR2 are SGHAT and FQDESV (reference sequence). The CDR3 contains 15 residues. Complete variable domain (other parts from reference TRBV11-1 and TRBJ2-2): EAEVAQSPRYKITEKSQAVAFWCDPISGHATLYWYRQILGQGPELLVQFQDESVVDDSQLPKDRFSAERLKGVDSTLKIQPAELGDSAMYLCASSLGQKGSGELFFGEGSRLTVL.

There are a few counts of this clonotype. The chain uses TRBV3-1 and TRBJ1-1; D unresolved. The V gene's germline CDR1 is LGHDT and CDR2 YNNKEL (reference sequence). CDR3 length equals 13 residues. V gave up 1 base and J gave up 3 bases, with 6 bases separating them. The CDR3 coding sequence is TGTGCCAGCAGCCAAGGGACCCACACTGAAGCTTTCTTT. The encoded protein is CASSQGTHTEAFF.

This clonotype was found a few times. This chain connects TRBV5-1 to TRBJ1-2, with TRBD1 identical over 7 bases. This CDR3 comprises 13 residues. Germline V gene data show CDR1 as SGHRS and CDR2 as YFSETQ. Trimming cost V 3 bases and J 3 bases; bases outside gene matches: 2. CDR3 amino acids: CASSSQGDYGYTF. Written as DNA, the CDR3 is TGCGCCAGCAGCTCGCAGGGGGACTATGGCTACACCTTC. The variable domain in full, with the rest retrieved from reference TRBV5-1 and TRBJ1-2, is KAGVTQTPRYLIKTRGQQVTLSCSPISGHRSVSWYQQTPGQGLQFLFEYFSETQRNKGNFPGRFSGRQFSNSRSEMNVSTLELGDSALYLCASSSQGDYGYTFGSGTRLTVV.

This clonotype came up a few times. The chain uses TRBV7-6 and TRBJ2-7; the D is unclear. The V and J ends lost 6 bases and 0 bases respectively, with 15 bases between them. The CDR3 has 15 residues. Germline V gene data show CDR1 as SGHVS and CDR2 as FNYEAQ. CDR3 amino acids: CASRPPAASSYEQYF. The DNA for the CDR3 is TGTGCCAGCAGGCCCCCAGCTGCGAGCTCCTACGAGCAGTACTTC.